This TCR beta chain was sequenced for a study of T cells after yellow fever vaccination. General study findings and limits: A small share of clonotypes appeared in both CD4 and CD8 compartments.

Using its own MiXCR run on the 5' RACE reads, TCRdb lists one record per CDR3 protein. The sample yields 500,000 to 550,000 distinct CDR3 sequences, 20% to 25% seen once. This clonotype has just a few counts. Its antigen remains unidentified. This sample comprised PBMCs, obtained roughly 23 days after the first yellow fever vaccination. This TCR was sampled from a man in his late teens or twenties who received the YFV17D yellow fever vaccine.

The CDR3 DNA is TGCAGTGCTGCCGACAGGGTAGTACCCTACGAGCAGTACTTC. Translation gives CSAADRVVPYEQYF. J is TRBJ2-7 and V is TRBV20-1, with 7 bases aligning to TRBD1. The J segment lost 2 bases and the V segment lost 5 bases, leaving 9 bases of the junction unmatched. There are 14 residues in the CDR3. Germline V gene sequence: CDR1 DFQATT, CDR2 SNEGSKA (reference sequence).